One TCR beta chain is described in this entry. Its matching antigen is unknown. TCRdb's table, derived via immunoSEQ multiplex PCR, lists solely in-frame clones and lacks some. The data hold approximately 110,000 clones, with more than 75% observed a single time. The sample belongs to a study of radiotherapy plus CTLA-4 blockade in lung cancer. On the study more broadly: Objective response rate was over 15%; disease control rate, approximately 33%.

Overall study findings and caveats: It was early blood T cell clone dynamics, with interferon-beta, that reportedly best predicted response.

CDR1 MNHNS and CDR2 SASEGT come from the germline V gene. The CDR3 spans 15 residues. Trimming removed 3 bases from V and 0 bases from J, with 11 bases in between. The TCR originated in a human donor with non-small cell lung cancer that progressed on radiotherapy plus ipilimumab. Some clones in this sample may be carry-over from other donors' samples. This rearrangement joins TRBV6-1 to TRBJ1-2; no definite D call. The sequences come from peripheral blood, collected from a patient treated with radiotherapy plus ipilimumab. The CDR3 nucleotides read TGTGCCAGCAGTGACCATTGGGGAGCTAACTATGGCTACACCTTC. Its translation: CASSDHWGANYGYTF.